This entry describes one T cell receptor beta chain. This specimen belongs to a study of blood T cell repertoires in COVID-19. The length of the CDR3 is 10 residues. Germline CDR1 reads MNHNS; CDR2 reads SASEGT. With 3 bases removed from V and 13 bases from J, the gap between germline ends came to 7 bases. Measured with immunoSEQ multiplex PCR; TCRdb has only the in-frame clones, and not every one. Here the sample spans 60,000 to 90,000 clones, approximately 80% being singletons. V gene TRBV6-1 combines with J gene TRBJ2-1; weak D call: TRBD2 (6 bases). Specimen: peripheral blood. The clonotype originates from a man aged 55-75 years with active or convalescent COVID-19. CDR3 DNA: TGTGCCAGCAGTGAGGGACTCCAGTTCTTC. This sequence encodes CASSEGLQFF.